A selection of T cell receptor beta chains follows, all from one sample in a study of T-cell reconstitution after alpha-beta-depleted transplantation in children. Each CDR3 protein is one row after TCRdb ran MiXCR on the PCR reads. The table shows about 440,000 distinct CDR3 sequences, with 43% occurring only once. Sequencing was performed on PBMCs, taken before TCRalphabeta/CD19-depleted stem cell transplant. Receptors originate from a girl aged 2 to 9 with aplastic anemia, due to receive a stem cell transplant. Each CDR3 is given with its conserved first and last residue. A D gene is named only where the DNA matches it firmly. A row's size may be missing; if present it is once, few, many or a size class.

TRBV5-1	NA	TRBJ1-1	NA	TGCGCCAGCAGCTTGGAGACAGGAGCGAACACTGAAGCTTTCTTT	CASSLETGANTEAFF
TRBV12-3/TRBV12-4	NA	TRBJ1-4	TRBD1	TGTGCCAGCAGTTTGGGACAGGCCTTTAATGAAAAACTGTTTTTT	CASSLGQAFNEKLFF
TRBV20-1	NA	TRBJ2-5	TRBD1	TGCAGTGCTAGAGGAACCGGGACAGGGGGGCCAGAGACCCAGTACTTC	CSARGTGTGGPETQYF
TRBV6-5	few	TRBJ1-1	TRBD1	TGTGCCAGCAGTTACGGGACAGGGGAAAGAGCTGGTGAAGCTTTCTTT	CASSYGTGERAGEAFF
TRBV5-1	few	TRBJ2-7	TRBD1	TGCGCCAGCAGCCATAATTGGGACAGTCACGCGACTCGGGCCGAGCAGTACTTC	CASSHNWDSHATRAEQYF
TRBV7-9	NA	TRBJ2-5	NA	TGTGCCAGCAGCTTCGTCTTAGATACAGAGACCCAGTACTTC	CASSFVLDTETQYF
TRBV5-1	many	TRBJ1-1	NA	TGCGCCAGCAGCTTGGACCCCGGGAACACTGAAGCTTTCTTT	CASSLDPGNTEAFF
TRBV5-6	many	TRBJ2-3	NA	TGTGCCAGTGGGCTAGGCTTTAACACAGATACGCAGTATTTT	CASGLGFNTDTQYF
TRBV10-3	NA	TRBJ2-7	NA	TGTGCCATCAGTGCCGGGAGACAGGCTTACGAGCAGTACTTC	CAISAGRQAYEQYF
TRBV7-9	many	TRBJ2-7	NA	TGTGCCAGCAGCTTAGAATCCCGGGACTGGCCCACCTACGAGCAGTACTTC	CASSLESRDWPTYEQYF
TRBV7-8	few	TRBJ1-1	TRBD1	TGTGCCAGCAGCTATCTACAGGGGTTCGGAACTGAAGCTTTCTTT	CASSYLQGFGTEAFF
TRBV6-2/TRBV6-3	many	TRBJ1-2	TRBD1	TGTGCCAGCAATAGACAGGGCCCTGGCTACACCTTC	CASNRQGPGYTF
TRBV15	few	TRBJ1-5	NA	TGTGCCACCAGCAGAGCGGTCCAGAGTGGGCCCCAGCATTTT	CATSRAVQSGPQHF
TRBV29-1	NA	TRBJ2-7	NA	TGCAGCGTTGAGGAGGGGACCTACGAGCAGTACTTC	CSVEEGTYEQYF
TRBV7-9	many	TRBJ1-1	NA	TGTGCCAGCAGCTTAGCGACAGCCGAAGGGGCTTTCTTT	CASSLATAEGAFF
TRBV5-1	NA	TRBJ2-1	NA	TGCGCCAGCTTTGTGAGTGGCGGAGCCTCCTACAATGAGCAGTTCTTC	CASFVSGGASYNEQFF
TRBV29-1	few	TRBJ2-1	TRBD2	TGCAGCGCCCGGGAGGGAGGGTACAATGAGCAGTTCTTC	CSAREGGYNEQFF
TRBV13	NA	TRBJ2-5	NA	TGTGCCAGCAGCTTATCACCCAGAGTAGTACAGACCCAGTACTTC	CASSLSPRVVQTQYF
TRBV7-6	NA	TRBJ2-7	NA	TGTGCCAGCAGCCAGACCGGGAGTCACTACGAGCAGTACTTC	CASSQTGSHYEQYF
TRBV5-1	few	TRBJ1-1	TRBD1	TGCGCCAGCAGCTGGGCCGACAGGGAGAACACTGAAGCTTTCTTT	CASSWADRENTEAFF
TRBV13	many	TRBJ2-2	NA	TGTGCCAGCAGCCCCGACCGATCGAACACCGGGGAGCTGTTTTTT	CASSPDRSNTGELFF
TRBV12-3/TRBV12-4	many	TRBJ1-5	TRBD1	TGTGCCAGCAGTCCCCCTGCGGGACAGCGAGATCAGCCCCAGCATTTT	CASSPPAGQRDQPQHF
TRBV29-1	NA	TRBJ2-2	NA	TGCAGCGTTCGGACAGCCTCGAACACCGGGGAGCTGTTTTTT	CSVRTASNTGELFF
TRBV2	NA	TRBJ1-1	NA	TGTGCCAGCAGTGAACAGGGATCTAACACTGAAGCTTTCTTT	CASSEQGSNTEAFF
TRBV28	NA	TRBJ1-1	NA	TGTGCCAGCAGTTCTTGGGACGGACTGAACACTGAAGCTTTCTTT	CASSSWDGLNTEAFF
TRBV20-1	few	TRBJ1-6	NA	TGCAGTGCTAACACCGATAATTCACCCCTCCACTTT	CSANTDNSPLHF
TRBV27	NA	TRBJ2-1	TRBD2	TGTGCCAGCAGTTTCATCCGCGGGAGGGCGTATTACAATGAGCAGTTCTTC	CASSFIRGRAYYNEQFF
TRBV5-8	NA	TRBJ2-3	NA	TGTGCCAGCAGCTTTATCCGGACGCAGTATTTT	CASSFIRTQYF
TRBV12-3/TRBV12-4	NA	TRBJ2-1	NA	TGTGCCAGCAGTGTGGACTTTTTTAATGAGCAGTTCTTC	CASSVDFFNEQFF
TRBV7-9	few	TRBJ2-7	NA	TGTGCCAGCCCTGAGGGGGGTGTCTACGAGCAGTACTTC	CASPEGGVYEQYF
TRBV7-9	few	TRBJ2-1	TRBD2	TGTGCCAGCAGCTGGGGGGGTGGGGAGCAGTTCTTC	CASSWGGGEQFF
TRBV5-1	NA	TRBJ2-7	TRBD2	TGCGCCAGCAGCTTGGTGGCTAGCGGGGGGGCCTACGAGCAGTACTTC	CASSLVASGGAYEQYF
TRBV7-3	few	TRBJ1-1	NA	TGTGCCAGCCATAGACAGGCATTGGACACTGAAGCTTTCTTT	CASHRQALDTEAFF
TRBV28	few	TRBJ2-4	NA	TGTGCCAGCACCAAATTGGGTGAGGCGGTAGCCAAAAACATTCAGTACTTC	CASTKLGEAVAKNIQYF
TRBV20-1	NA	TRBJ1-2	NA	TGCAGTGCTAGAGATCCCAAAGTAATCTATGGCTACACCTTC	CSARDPKVIYGYTF
TRBV6-2/TRBV6-3	NA	TRBJ2-5	NA	TGTGCCAGCAGTTACGAACCGGGGACTCTAGACCAAGAGACCCAGTACTTC	CASSYEPGTLDQETQYF
TRBV15	many	TRBJ2-2	NA	TGTGCCACCAGCAGGGCCAGAGAACCCACCGGGGAGCTGTTTTTT	CATSRAREPTGELFF
TRBV12-3/TRBV12-4	many	TRBJ1-6	TRBD1	TGTGCCAGCAGTTCGACAGGGCAGTCACCCCTCCACTTT	CASSSTGQSPLHF
TRBV6-1	NA	TRBJ2-5	TRBD2	TGTGCCAGCAGGAATTTAGCGGGGGGGCCAGAGACCCAGTACTTC	CASRNLAGGPETQYF
TRBV5-1	NA	TRBJ2-1	NA	TGCGCCAGCAGCTTGGTTATTCCTACTAACAATGAGCAGTTCTTC	CASSLVIPTNNEQFF
TRBV5-1	NA	TRBJ1-1	NA	TGCGCCAGCAGCTTGCAGTCTCCGGGGCGGATGAACACTGAAGCTTTCTTT	CASSLQSPGRMNTEAFF
TRBV20-1	many	TRBJ2-1	NA	TGCAGTGCGGGACGGGCATCCTACAATGAGCAGTTCTTC	CSAGRASYNEQFF
TRBV5-1	NA	TRBJ1-3	NA	TGCGCCAGCAGCGCAGACACCTACTCTGGAAACACCATATATTTT	CASSADTYSGNTIYF
TRBV9	NA	TRBJ2-1	TRBD1	TGTGCCAGCAGCGTAATCAAGGGGGCAGGGGACAATGAGCAGTTCTTC	CASSVIKGAGDNEQFF
TRBV7-3	many	TRBJ2-1	TRBD2	TGTGCCAGCTCTCTAGCGGGAGGCCTCAATGAGCAGTTCTTC	CASSLAGGLNEQFF
TRBV20-1	NA	TRBJ2-7	NA	TGCAGTGCCCAGGAAGGGGTGGACGAGCAGTACTTC	CSAQEGVDEQYF
TRBV20-1	many	TRBJ2-4	NA	TGCAGTGCTGAGAATCACGGCGGAGGGGCCAAAAACATTCAGTACTTC	CSAENHGGGAKNIQYF
TRBV7-2	many	TRBJ1-6	NA	TGTGCCAGCAGCTTAGACGGACTTAATTCACCCCTCCACTTT	CASSLDGLNSPLHF
TRBV20-1	NA	TRBJ2-1	TRBD2	TGCAGTGCTGGCGGACTAGCCCACAATGAGCAGTTCTTC	CSAGGLAHNEQFF
TRBV15	many	TRBJ2-7	TRBD2	TGTGCCACCTCCGTCGGTAGCGGGAGCTCCTACGAGCAGTACTTC	CATSVGSGSSYEQYF
TRBV24-1	NA	TRBJ2-7	TRBD2	TGTGCCACCAGTGATTCGCGACTAGCGGGAGGGCCTTACGAGCAGTACTTC	CATSDSRLAGGPYEQYF
TRBV10-1	NA	TRBJ2-1	TRBD1	TGCGCCAGCAGTGAGTCGGGACAGGGTGTCGATGAGCAGTTCTTC	CASSESGQGVDEQFF
TRBV20-1	NA	TRBJ2-4	NA	TGCAGTGCTAGAGTGGATCTGGGGGCGGCAAAAAACATTCAGTACTTC	CSARVDLGAAKNIQYF
TRBV6-1	NA	TRBJ1-1	NA	TGTGCCAGCAGTGTTAACAGGGTGAACACTGAAGCTTTCTTT	CASSVNRVNTEAFF
TRBV12-3/TRBV12-4	many	TRBJ1-1	NA	TGTGCCAGCAGTGGTACAGGGAAGACTGAAGCTTTCTTT	CASSGTGKTEAFF